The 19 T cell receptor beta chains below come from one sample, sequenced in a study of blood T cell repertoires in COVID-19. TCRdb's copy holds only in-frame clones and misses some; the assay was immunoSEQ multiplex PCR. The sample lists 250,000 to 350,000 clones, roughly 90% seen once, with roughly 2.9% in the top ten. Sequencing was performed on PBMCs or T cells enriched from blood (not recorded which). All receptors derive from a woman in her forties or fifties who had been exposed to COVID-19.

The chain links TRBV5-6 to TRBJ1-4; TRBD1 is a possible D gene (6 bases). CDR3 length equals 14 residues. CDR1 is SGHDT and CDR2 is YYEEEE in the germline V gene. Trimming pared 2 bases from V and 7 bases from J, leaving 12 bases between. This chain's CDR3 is CASSFGTGSEKLFF. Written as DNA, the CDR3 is TGTGCCAGCAGCTTCGGAACAGGGTCTGAAAAACTGTTTTTT.

The CDR3 coding sequence is TGTGCCAGCTCACCTGCCCTAGCGGGGGGTGGAGAGACCCAGTACTTC. It codes for CASSPALAGGGETQYF. The V call is TRBV18, the J call TRBJ2-5; the match to TRBD2 covers 11 bases. This CDR3 has 16 residues. In germline, CDR1 is KGHSH, CDR2 LQKENI. Germline trimming cut 3 bases from V and 4 bases from J; bases unmatched to any gene: 7.

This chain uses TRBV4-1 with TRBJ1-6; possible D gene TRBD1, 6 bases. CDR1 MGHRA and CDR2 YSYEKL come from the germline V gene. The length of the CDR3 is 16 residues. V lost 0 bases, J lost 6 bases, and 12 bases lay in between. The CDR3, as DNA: TGCGCCAGCAGCCAAGATATTGGGGGCTTTAATTCACCCCTCCACTTT. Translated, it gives CASSQDIGGFNSPLHF.

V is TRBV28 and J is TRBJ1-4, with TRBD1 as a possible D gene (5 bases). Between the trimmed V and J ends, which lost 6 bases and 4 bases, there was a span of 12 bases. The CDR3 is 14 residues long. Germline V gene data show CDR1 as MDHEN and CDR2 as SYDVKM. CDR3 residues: CASRGGNYNEKLFF. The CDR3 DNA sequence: TGTGCCAGCAGGGGGGGAAACTATAATGAAAAACTGTTTTTT.

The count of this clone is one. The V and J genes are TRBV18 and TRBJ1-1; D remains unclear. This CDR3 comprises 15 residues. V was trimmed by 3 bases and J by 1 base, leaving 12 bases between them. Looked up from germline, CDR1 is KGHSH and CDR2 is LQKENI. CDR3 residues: CASSPFSVENTEAFF. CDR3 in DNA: TGTGCCAGCTCACCGTTTTCAGTTGAGAACACTGAAGCTTTCTTT.

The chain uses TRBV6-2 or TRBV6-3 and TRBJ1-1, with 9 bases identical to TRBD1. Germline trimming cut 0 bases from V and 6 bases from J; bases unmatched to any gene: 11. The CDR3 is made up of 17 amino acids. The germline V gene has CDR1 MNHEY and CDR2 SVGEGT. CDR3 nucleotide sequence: TGTGCCAGCAGTTACTCCATCCTCAGGGACAGGGCCCCTGAAGCTTTCTTT. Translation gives CASSYSILRDRAPEAFF.

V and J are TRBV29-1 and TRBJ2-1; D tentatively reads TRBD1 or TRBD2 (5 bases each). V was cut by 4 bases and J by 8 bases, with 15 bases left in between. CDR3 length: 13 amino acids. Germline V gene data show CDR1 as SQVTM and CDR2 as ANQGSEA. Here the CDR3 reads CSVGEGRVDEQFF. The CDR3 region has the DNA TGCAGCGTTGGAGAGGGCAGGGTAGATGAGCAGTTCTTC.

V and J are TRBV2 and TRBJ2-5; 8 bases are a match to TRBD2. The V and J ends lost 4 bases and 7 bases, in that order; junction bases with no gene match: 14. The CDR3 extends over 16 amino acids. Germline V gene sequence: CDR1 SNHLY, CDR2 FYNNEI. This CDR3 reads CASSVSLRGALLTQYF. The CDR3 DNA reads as TGTGCCAGCAGTGTTAGCTTGCGGGGGGCCCTATTGACCCAGTACTTC.

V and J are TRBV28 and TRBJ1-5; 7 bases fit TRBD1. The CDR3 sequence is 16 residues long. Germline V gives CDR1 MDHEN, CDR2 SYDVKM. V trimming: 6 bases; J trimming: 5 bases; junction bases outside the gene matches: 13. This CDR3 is CASSMLEDRRHQPQHF. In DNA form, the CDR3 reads TGTGCCAGCAGCATGCTCGAGGACAGGCGACATCAGCCCCAGCATTTT.

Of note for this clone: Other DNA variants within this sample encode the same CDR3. The CDR3 DNA reads as TGTGCCAGCAGCTTAGGCCAGGGGAACACTGAAGCTTTCTTT. This translates into CASSLGQGNTEAFF. This chain joins TRBV7-9 and TRBJ1-1; perhaps TRBD1 as D (5 bases). With 1 base removed from V and 1 base from J, the gap between germline ends came to 7 bases. This CDR3 spans 14 amino acids. CDR1 and CDR2 from the germline V gene are SEHNR and FQNEAQ (reference sequence).

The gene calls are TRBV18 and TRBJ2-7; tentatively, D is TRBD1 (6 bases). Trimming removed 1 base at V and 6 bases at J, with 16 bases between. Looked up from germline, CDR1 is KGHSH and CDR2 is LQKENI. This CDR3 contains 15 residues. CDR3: CASSPQVGGLREQYF. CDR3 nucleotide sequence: TGTGCCAGCTCACCACAGGTAGGGGGTTTGCGCGAGCAGTACTTC.

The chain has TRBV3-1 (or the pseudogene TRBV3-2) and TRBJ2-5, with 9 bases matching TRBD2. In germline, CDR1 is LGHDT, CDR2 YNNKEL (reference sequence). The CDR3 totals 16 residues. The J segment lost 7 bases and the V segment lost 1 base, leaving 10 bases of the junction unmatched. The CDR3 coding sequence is TGTGCCAGCAGCCAAGGAGCGGGGGGCGACCGAGGGACCCAGTACTTC. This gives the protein CASSQGAGGDRGTQYF.

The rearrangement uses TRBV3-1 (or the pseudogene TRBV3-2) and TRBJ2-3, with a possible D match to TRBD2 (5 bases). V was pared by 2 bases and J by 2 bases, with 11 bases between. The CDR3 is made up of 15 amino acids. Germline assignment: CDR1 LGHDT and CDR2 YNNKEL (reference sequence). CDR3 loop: CASSQRAENTDTQYF. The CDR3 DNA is TGTGCCAGCAGCCAACGAGCGGAAAACACAGATACGCAGTATTTT.

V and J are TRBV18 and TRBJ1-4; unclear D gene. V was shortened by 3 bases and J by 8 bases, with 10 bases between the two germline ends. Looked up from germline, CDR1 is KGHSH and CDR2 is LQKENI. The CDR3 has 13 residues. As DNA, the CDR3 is TGTGCCAGCTCACCGACGAACGGGGAAAAACTGTTTTTT. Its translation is CASSPTNGEKLFF.

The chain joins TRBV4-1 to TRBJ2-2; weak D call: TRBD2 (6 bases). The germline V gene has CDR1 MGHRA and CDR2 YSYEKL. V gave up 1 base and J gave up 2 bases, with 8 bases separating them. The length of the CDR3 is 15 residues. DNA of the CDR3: TGCGCCAGCAGCCAAGTCGGGAGTAACACCGGGGAGCTGTTTTTT. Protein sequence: CASSQVGSNTGELFF.

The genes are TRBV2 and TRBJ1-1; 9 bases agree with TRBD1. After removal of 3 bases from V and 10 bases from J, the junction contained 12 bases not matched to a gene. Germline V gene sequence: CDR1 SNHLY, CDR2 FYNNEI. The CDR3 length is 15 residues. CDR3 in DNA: TGTGCCAGCAGTGACCTTATAGGGGACAGGGATAGAGCTTTCTTT. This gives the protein CASSDLIGDRDRAFF.

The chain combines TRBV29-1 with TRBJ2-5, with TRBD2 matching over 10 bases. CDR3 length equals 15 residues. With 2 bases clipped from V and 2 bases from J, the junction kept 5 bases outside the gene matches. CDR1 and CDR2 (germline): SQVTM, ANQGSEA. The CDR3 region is CSVETSGDQQETQYF. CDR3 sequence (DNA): TGCAGCGTTGAAACTAGCGGGGACCAACAAGAGACCCAGTACTTC.

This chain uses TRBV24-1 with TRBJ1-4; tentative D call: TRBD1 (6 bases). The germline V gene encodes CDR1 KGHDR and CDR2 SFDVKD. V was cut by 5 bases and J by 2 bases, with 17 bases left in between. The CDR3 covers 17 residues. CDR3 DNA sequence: TGTGCCACCAGTGCAGGGGCGTCGTCAGCGACTAATGAAAAACTGTTTTTT. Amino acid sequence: CATSAGASSATNEKLFF.

CDR3 nucleotide sequence: TGTGCCAGCAGCCCTTTAGCGGGGGGGCCGGGGGAGACCCAGTACTTC. Encoded protein: CASSPLAGGPGETQYF. The chain joins TRBV5-4 to TRBJ2-5; 11 positions match TRBD2. Germline assignment: CDR1 SGHNT and CDR2 YYREEE (reference sequence). The V segment lost 4 bases and the J segment 5 bases; nucleotides outside the gene matches: 10. This CDR3 is 16 amino acids long.